These T cell receptor beta chains were read from a single sample in a study of T cell changes during pregnancy in multiple sclerosis. Repertoires were generated with immunoSEQ multiplex PCR, while TCRdb's copy carries only in-frame clones and drops some. Altogether about 50,000 clones are present, about 92% being singletons, with the ten largest covering less than 0.65%. The specimen was CD4+ T cells from peripheral blood mononuclear cells, collected after pregnancy. These receptors were obtained from a female donor with multiple sclerosis, enrolled in a pregnancy study. The CDR3 runs from the conserved cysteine through the conserved F or W. The D gene is left open where the match is weak. Some rows mark clone size as missing; the rest say once, few, many or name a class of expanded clone.

TRBJ2-1 TRBD2 . TRBV7-9 TGTGCCAGCAGCCCAGGACTAGCGGGAGATAGGAATGAGCAGTTCTTC CASSPGLAGDRNEQFF
TRBJ1-6 . . TRBV14 TGTGCCAGCAGCCAAGATCCACAGGGTGTATCACCCCTCCACTTT CASSQDPQGVSPLHF
TRBJ2-5 . . TRBV7-9 TGTGCCAGCAGCTTAGGGACAGTTCAAGAGACCCAGTACTTC CASSLGTVQETQYF
TRBJ2-5 . . TRBV4-3 TGCGCCAGCAGCCAAGATGCAGGGTTTGGGCAAGAGACCCAGTACTTC CASSQDAGFGQETQYF
TRBJ2-5 TRBD2 . TRBV5-4 TGTGCCAGCAGCTTGGCCGTCGGTAGCGGGCAGGGGACCCAGTACTTC CASSLAVGSGQGTQYF
TRBJ2-3 TRBD2 . TRBV25-1 TGTGCCAGCAGTGCCTTAACTAGCGGGAGCACAGATACGCAGTATTTT CASSALTSGSTDTQYF
TRBJ2-3 . . TRBV5-1 TGCGCCAGCAGCTTGGCCATGCGAACCGCAAGCACAGATACGCAGTATTTT CASSLAMRTASTDTQYF
TRBJ2-1 . . TRBV5-4 TGTGCCAGCAGCCGAGGGCCCTCGGGCAATGAGCAGTTCTTC CASSRGPSGNEQFF
TRBJ1-4 TRBD1 . TRBV7-9 TGTGCCAGCACCTCTTCCGGGACAGTCAATGAAAAACTGTTTTTT CASTSSGTVNEKLFF
TRBJ1-2 . . TRBV6-5 TGTGCCAGCAGTTACGGCGGGGGCGGCTACACCTTC CASSYGGGGYTF
TRBJ1-4 . few TRBV20-1 TGCAGTGCGGGGACAAAGGAAAAACTGTTTTTT CSAGTKEKLFF
TRBJ2-2 . . TRBV28 TGTGCCAGCATAAGGACTGAGAACACCGGGGAGCTGTTTTTT CASIRTENTGELFF
TRBJ1-3 . . TRBV5-6 TGTGCCAGCAGCATAGACAGGACTTTCTCTGGAAACACCATATATTTT CASSIDRTFSGNTIYF
TRBJ2-7 TRBD2 . TRBV19 TGTGCCAGTAGTATAGTCGGGACTAGCTCCTACGAGCAGTACTTC CASSIVGTSSYEQYF
TRBJ2-1 TRBD2 . TRBV10-3 TGTGCCATCAAGGGCTGGACTAGTTCCAATGAGCAGTTCTTC CAIKGWTSSNEQFF
TRBJ1-5 . . TRBV7-2 TGTGCCAGCAGCTTACGGGGAAATCAGCCCCAGCATTTT CASSLRGNQPQHF
TRBJ1-1 . . TRBV5-1 TGCGCCAGCAGCCCCCTCTCGAACACTGAAGCTTTCTTT CASSPLSNTEAFF
TRBJ2-3 TRBD2 . TRBV6-5 TGTGCCAGCCGGATAGCGGGAGACCCTGATACGCAGTATTTT CASRIAGDPDTQYF
TRBJ1-1 TRBD1 once TRBV6-5 TGTGCCAGCAGACCGAGGGACAGTGAGAACACTGAAGCTTTCTTT CASRPRDSENTEAFF
TRBJ2-5 TRBD2 . TRBV6-6 TGTGCCAGCACCATGGGACTAGCGGGAGGCCAAGAGACCCAGTACTTC CASTMGLAGGQETQYF
TRBJ2-2 . . TRBV7-2 TGTGCCAGCAGCCCGACAGTATCGAACACCGGGGAGCTGTTTTTT CASSPTVSNTGELFF
TRBJ2-3 TRBD2 . TRBV6-6 TGTGCCAGCAGACCACTAGCGGGAGGTACAGATACGCAGTATTTT CASRPLAGGTDTQYF
TRBJ2-2 TRBD2 . TRBV28 TGTGCCGCTGGGACTAGCGGGAGAGCCGGGGAGCTGTTTTTT CAAGTSGRAGELFF
TRBJ2-2 . once TRBV18 TGTGCCAGCTCACCAGGGACTTCCACCGGGGAGCTGTTTTTT CASSPGTSTGELFF
TRBJ2-5 TRBD1 . TRBV5-1 TGCGCCAGCACCGGGACAGGGGTCGGGGAGACCCAGTACTTC CASTGTGVGETQYF
TRBJ2-1 . . TRBV28 TGTGCCAGCAGCCTAGGGGCTCATAGCTCCTACAATGAGCAGTTCTTC CASSLGAHSSYNEQFF
TRBJ2-7 TRBD1 . TRBV2 TGTGCCAGCAGTGAAGATCAGGGGGCGGCCTACGAGCAGTACTTC CASSEDQGAAYEQYF
TRBJ1-2 TRBD1 . TRBV19 TGTGCCAGTAGTGTCCATCCGGGACAGGGTAACTATGGCTACACCTTC CASSVHPGQGNYGYTF
TRBJ2-5 TRBD2 . TRBV7-9 TGTGCCAGCAGCTTCAGGAGCGGGGACCTTCAAGAGACCCAGTACTTC CASSFRSGDLQETQYF
TRBJ1-1 . . TRBV19 TGTGCCAGTAGTCTTGCCGGAGTGAACACTGAAGCTTTCTTT CASSLAGVNTEAFF
TRBJ2-5 . . TRBV6-5 TGTGCCAGCAGATGGGATAGGAGGAAAGAGACCCAGTACTTC CASRWDRRKETQYF
TRBJ2-3 TRBD2 once TRBV11-2 TGTGCCAGCAGCTTAGATGGACTAGCGGGATCGCGAGATACGCAGTATTTT CASSLDGLAGSRDTQYF
TRBJ2-1 . . TRBV11-3 TGTGCCAGCACCCTTACCGGGACTTGGTACAATGAGCAGTTCTTC CASTLTGTWYNEQFF
TRBJ2-5 . . TRBV14 TGTGCCAGCAGCCCCTTGGCGGGGAGGGAGACCCAGTACTTC CASSPLAGRETQYF
TRBJ2-7 . . TRBV7-2 TGTGCCAGCAGCTTAGCATCGGGGGAAGACGAGCAGTACTTC CASSLASGEDEQYF
TRBJ2-1 . once TRBV15 TGTGCCACCAGCAGACCAGGCGGGACCCAAGGCGGTCATGAGCAGTTCTTC CATSRPGGTQGGHEQFF